Listed below are T cell receptor beta chains from one sample, sequenced in a study of CD8 T cells in ankylosing spondylitis. From the 5' RACE reads, TCRdb called clonotypes with MiXCR, one entry per CDR3 protein. The sample has about 240,000 distinct CDR3 sequences, around 9.2% seen once. Sequenced input: blood, either unsorted or a sorted T cell fraction (not recorded which). These receptors were taken from a male donor with ankylosing spondylitis or in good health (not recorded which). Both conserved end residues are part of each CDR3. The D gene is left open where the match is weak. Clone size is stated in some rows and not others, as once, few, many or a class when expanded.

>TRBV9|TRBJ2-5|many|NA
CASSVGEPLQETQYF
TGTGCCAGCAGCGTAGGTGAGCCCCTCCAAGAGACCCAGTACTTC
>TRBV5-5|TRBJ2-1|many|NA
CASSPQGQTYNEQFF
TGTGCCAGCAGCCCGCAGGGACAAACCTACAATGAGCAGTTCTTC
>TRBV19|TRBJ1-5|many|NA
CASSIGYNQPQHF
TGTGCCAGTAGTATCGGTTACAATCAGCCCCAGCATTTT
>TRBV19|TRBJ1-2|NA|TRBD1
CASSRDRGRSYGYTF
TGTGCCAGTAGTAGAGACAGGGGGCGCAGCTATGGCTACACCTTC
>TRBV7-2|TRBJ2-4|few|NA
CASSLVYQVLAKNIQYF
TGTGCCAGCAGCTTAGTATATCAGGTCCTAGCCAAAAACATTCAGTACTTC
>TRBV20-1|TRBJ2-3|many|TRBD2
CSAKLAGVPDTQYF
TGCAGTGCCAAACTAGCGGGAGTCCCAGATACGCAGTATTTT
>TRBV25-1|TRBJ1-1|NA|TRBD1
CASRDLGQELNTEAFF
TGTGCCAGCCGTGATCTAGGACAGGAACTGAACACTGAAGCTTTCTTT
>TRBV5-1|TRBJ2-2|once|TRBD2
CASSLDASGNAGELFF
TGCGCCAGCAGCTTGGATGCTAGCGGGAACGCCGGGGAGCTGTTTTTT
>TRBV19|TRBJ1-1|NA|TRBD1
CATCSGQKMNTEAFF
TGTGCCACCTGTTCGGGACAGAAAATGAACACTGAAGCTTTCTTT
>TRBV27|TRBJ2-1|many|NA
CASSPRGGEQFF
TGTGCCAGCAGTCCACGGGGCGGTGAGCAGTTCTTC
>TRBV5-6|TRBJ2-7|many|TRBD2
CASSLVGTTTYEQYF
TGTGCCAGCAGCTTGGTGGGGACTACAACCTACGAGCAGTACTTC